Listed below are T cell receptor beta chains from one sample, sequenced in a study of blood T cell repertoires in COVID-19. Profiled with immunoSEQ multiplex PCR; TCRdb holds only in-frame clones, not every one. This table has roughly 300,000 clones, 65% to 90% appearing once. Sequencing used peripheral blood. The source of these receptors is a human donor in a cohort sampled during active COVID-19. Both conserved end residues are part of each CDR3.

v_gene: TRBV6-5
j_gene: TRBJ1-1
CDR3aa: CASAFSSLLNTEAFF

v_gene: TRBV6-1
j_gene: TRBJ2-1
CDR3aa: CASSDGSPNNEQFF

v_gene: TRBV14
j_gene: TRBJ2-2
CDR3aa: CASRPFTWTRRGTGVPMFF

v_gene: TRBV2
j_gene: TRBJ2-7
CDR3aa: CASRMLEGVLSYEQYF

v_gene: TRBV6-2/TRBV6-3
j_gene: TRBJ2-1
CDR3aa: CASSYRLAGGIEQFF

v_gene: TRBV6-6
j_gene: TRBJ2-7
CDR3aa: CASSSQGGQKTF

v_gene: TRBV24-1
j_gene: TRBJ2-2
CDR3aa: CATSRTANTGELFF

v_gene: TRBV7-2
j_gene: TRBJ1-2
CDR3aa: CASSQRLQGGGYTF

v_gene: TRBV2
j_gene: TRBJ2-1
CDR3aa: CASKVAQEYNEQFF

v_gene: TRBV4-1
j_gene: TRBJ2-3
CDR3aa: CASSQETPSGRGLAGQYF

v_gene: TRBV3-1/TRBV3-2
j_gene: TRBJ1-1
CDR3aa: CASSQARQGARTEAFF

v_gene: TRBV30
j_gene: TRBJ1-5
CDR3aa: CAWSGGGQNQPQHF

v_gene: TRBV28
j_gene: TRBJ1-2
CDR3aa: CASSTGTGQNFNYGYTF

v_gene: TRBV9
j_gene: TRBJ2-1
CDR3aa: CASSVRAGLYNEQFF

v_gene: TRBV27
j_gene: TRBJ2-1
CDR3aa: CASTRERTGGSEQFF

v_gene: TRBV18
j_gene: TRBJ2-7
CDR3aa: CASSPLAEGYEQYF

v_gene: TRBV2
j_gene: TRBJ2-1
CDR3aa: CASSDGIEPYNEQFF

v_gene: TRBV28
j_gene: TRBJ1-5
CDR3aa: CASRGGGRNQPQHF

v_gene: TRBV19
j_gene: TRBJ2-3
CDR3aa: CASTSTGLAGVRQYF

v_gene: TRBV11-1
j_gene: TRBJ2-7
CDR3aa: CASSSRTGDYEQYF

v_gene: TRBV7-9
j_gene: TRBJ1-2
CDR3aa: CASSLETGGSGYTF

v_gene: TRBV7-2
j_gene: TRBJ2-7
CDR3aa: CASSLSIGGALYEQYF

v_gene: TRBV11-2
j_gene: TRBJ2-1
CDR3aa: CASSLETRPNEQFF

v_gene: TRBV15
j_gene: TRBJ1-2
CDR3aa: CATSRETDRNYGYTF

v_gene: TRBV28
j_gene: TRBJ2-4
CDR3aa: CASSAGTVKNIQYF

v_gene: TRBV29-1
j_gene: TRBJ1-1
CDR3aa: CSVQGTGGAFF

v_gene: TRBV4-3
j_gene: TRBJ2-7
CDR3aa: CASSQDPTLGVSEQYF

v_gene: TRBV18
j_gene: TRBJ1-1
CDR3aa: CASSPVGQGPGDTEAFF

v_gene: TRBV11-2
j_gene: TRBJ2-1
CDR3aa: CASSPGGDEQFF

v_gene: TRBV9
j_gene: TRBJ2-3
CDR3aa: CASSTTDTQYF

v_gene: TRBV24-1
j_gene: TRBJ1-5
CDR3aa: CATSEGGRNSNQPQHF

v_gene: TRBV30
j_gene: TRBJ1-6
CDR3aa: CAWSVMRGRVSPLHF

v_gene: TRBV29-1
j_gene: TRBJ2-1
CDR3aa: CSVAREVDEQFF

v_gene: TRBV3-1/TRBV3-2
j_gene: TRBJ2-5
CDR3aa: CASSQDPGGSGQETQYF

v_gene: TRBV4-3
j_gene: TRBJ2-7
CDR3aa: CASSHGRGSYEQYF